These T cell receptor beta chains were read from a single sample in a study of blood T cell repertoires in COVID-19. Produced via immunoSEQ multiplex PCR; TCRdb's table is partial and in-frame only. The sample carries some 33,000 clones, 80% to 90% recorded once. What was sequenced was peripheral blood. These receptors were taken from a human donor in a cohort sampled during active COVID-19. Each CDR3 is given with its conserved first and last residue. A D gene is named only where the DNA matches it firmly. Clone size is stated in some rows and not others, as once, few, many or a class when expanded.

v_call	d_call	j_call	clone_size	cdr3_aa	cdr3_nt
TRBV11-2	TRBD2	TRBJ2-2	NA	CASSLVASGGANTGELFF	TGTGCCAGCAGCTTAGTTGCTAGCGGGGGGGCGAATACCGGGGAGCTGTTTTTT
TRBV7-3	NA	TRBJ2-3	few	CASSLKASGPPSTDTQYF	TGTGCCAGCAGCTTAAAGGCCTCAGGCCCGCCAAGCACAGATACGCAGTATTTT
TRBV4-2	TRBD1	TRBJ2-5	NA	CASSRRDREETQYF	TGTGCCAGCAGCCGAAGGGACAGAGAAGAGACCCAGTACTTC
TRBV6-5	NA	TRBJ1-5	NA	CATLEGLGYQPQHF	TGTGCCACCCTTGAGGGATTGGGATATCAGCCCCAGCATTTT
TRBV6-1	NA	TRBJ2-3	NA	CASSEESGHYLPSTDTQYF	TGTGCCAGCAGTGAAGAGAGTGGACACTACCTCCCTAGCACAGATACGCAGTATTTT
TRBV9	NA	TRBJ1-5	NA	CASSADNFDQPQHF	TGTGCCAGCAGCGCCGACAATTTCGATCAGCCCCAGCATTTT
TRBV28	NA	TRBJ1-1	NA	CASSPQGSTEAFF	TGTGCCAGCAGTCCACAGGGAAGCACTGAAGCTTTCTTT
TRBV18	NA	TRBJ1-2	NA	CASSPGGVYYGYTF	TGTGCCAGCTCACCAGGGGGGGTGTACTATGGCTACACCTTC
TRBV5-1	TRBD1	TRBJ1-4	NA	CASRQTGGNEKLFF	TGCGCCAGCAGACAGACAGGGGGCAATGAAAAACTGTTTTTT
TRBV11-2	NA	TRBJ1-6	NA	CASSRQVDSPLHF	TGTGCCAGCAGCCGACAGGTGGATTCACCCCTCCACTTT
TRBV10-2	NA	TRBJ1-4	NA	CASSDRGSRREKLFF	TGCGCCAGCAGTGATCGGGGGAGTCGGCGCGAAAAACTGTTTTTT
TRBV9	NA	TRBJ2-2	NA	CASSVLSTPGGGELFF	TGTGCCAGCAGCGTATTATCCACGCCAGGTGGCGGGGAGCTGTTTTTT
TRBV6-5	NA	TRBJ1-4	NA	CASSYSQINEKLFF	TGTGCCAGCAGTTACTCACAGATTAATGAAAAACTGTTTTTT
TRBV6-1	NA	TRBJ1-5	NA	CASSERHSNQPQHF	TGTGCCAGCAGTGAGAGGCATAGCAATCAGCCCCAGCATTTT
TRBV13	TRBD2	TRBJ2-1	NA	CASSFTSGGVSYNEQFF	TGTGCCAGCAGCTTTACTAGCGGGGGGGTTTCCTACAATGAGCAGTTCTTC
TRBV11-3	TRBD2	TRBJ2-1	NA	CASSYGLSSGGADEQFF	TGTGCCAGCAGCTATGGGCTTTCTAGCGGGGGGGCAGATGAGCAGTTCTTC
TRBV6-5	TRBD2	TRBJ2-1	once	CASRQAGAVYNEQFF	TGTGCCAGCAGACAAGCGGGGGCCGTCTACAATGAGCAGTTCTTC
TRBV18	TRBD2	TRBJ2-7	NA	CASSPPGAGTSGAEQYF	TGTGCCAGCTCACCACCAGGAGCGGGGACTAGCGGGGCCGAGCAGTACTTC
TRBV6-7	NA	TRBJ1-6	NA	CASSYSKVRGARNSPLHF	TGTGCCAGCAGTTACTCGAAGGTGCGGGGAGCTCGGAATTCACCCCTCCACTTT
TRBV4-1	TRBD1	TRBJ2-1	NA	CASSPGTGWGNEQFF	TGCGCCAGCAGCCCCGGGACAGGGTGGGGCAATGAGCAGTTCTTC
TRBV6-5	TRBD1	TRBJ2-2	NA	CASSLGQGRSGELFF	TGTGCCAGCAGCCTGGGACAGGGGAGGTCCGGGGAGCTGTTTTTT
TRBV11-2	NA	TRBJ2-7	few	CASSLGHEQYF	TGTGCCAGCAGCTTAGGGCACGAGCAGTACTTC
TRBV7-9	NA	TRBJ2-4	NA	CASSFGTPGRNIQYF	TGTGCCAGCAGCTTTGGGACACCAGGGAGAAACATTCAGTACTTC
TRBV5-1	TRBD2	TRBJ2-7	NA	CASSRGDSEQYF	TGCGCCAGCAGCCGGGGGGACTCCGAGCAGTACTTC